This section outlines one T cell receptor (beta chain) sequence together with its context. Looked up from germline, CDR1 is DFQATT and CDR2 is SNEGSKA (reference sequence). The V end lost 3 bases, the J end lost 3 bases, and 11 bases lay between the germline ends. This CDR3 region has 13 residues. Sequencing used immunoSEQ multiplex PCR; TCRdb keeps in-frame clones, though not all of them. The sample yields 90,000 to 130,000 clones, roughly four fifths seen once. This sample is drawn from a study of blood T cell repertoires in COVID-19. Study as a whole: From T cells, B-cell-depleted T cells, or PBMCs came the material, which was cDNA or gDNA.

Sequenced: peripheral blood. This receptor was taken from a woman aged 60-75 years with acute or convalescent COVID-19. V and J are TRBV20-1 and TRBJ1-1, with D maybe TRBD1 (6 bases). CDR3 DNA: TGCAGTGCTAGTCTGGGGGCTGACACTGAAGCTTTCTTT. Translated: CSASLGADTEAFF.